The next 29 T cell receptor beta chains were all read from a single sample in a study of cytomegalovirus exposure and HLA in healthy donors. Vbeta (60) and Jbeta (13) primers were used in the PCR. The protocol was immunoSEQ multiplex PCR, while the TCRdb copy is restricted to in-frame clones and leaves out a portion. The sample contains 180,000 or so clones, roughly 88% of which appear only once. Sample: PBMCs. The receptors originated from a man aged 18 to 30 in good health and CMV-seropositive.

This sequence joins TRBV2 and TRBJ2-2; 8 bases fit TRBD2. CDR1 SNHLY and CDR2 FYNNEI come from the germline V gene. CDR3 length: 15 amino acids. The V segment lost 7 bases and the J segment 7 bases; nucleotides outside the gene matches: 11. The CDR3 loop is CASTTESGGSGELFF. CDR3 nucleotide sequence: TGTGCCAGCACGACCGAGAGCGGGGGCAGCGGGGAGCTGTTTTTT.

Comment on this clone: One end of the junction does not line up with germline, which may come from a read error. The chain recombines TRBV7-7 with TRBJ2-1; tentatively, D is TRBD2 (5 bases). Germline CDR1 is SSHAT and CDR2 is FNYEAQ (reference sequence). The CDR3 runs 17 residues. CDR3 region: CASSSGPGLEARNEQFF. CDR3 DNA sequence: TGTGCTAGCAGCTCCGGACCGGGATTAGAGGCGCGCAATGAGCAGTTCTTC.

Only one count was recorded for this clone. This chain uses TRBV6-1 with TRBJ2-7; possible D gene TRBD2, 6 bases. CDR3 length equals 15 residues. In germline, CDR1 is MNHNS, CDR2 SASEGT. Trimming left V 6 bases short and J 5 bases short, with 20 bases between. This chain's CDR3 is CASSLDLRDFNEQYF. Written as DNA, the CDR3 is TGTGCCAGCAGCCTCGATTTACGGGACTTCAACGAGCAGTACTTC.

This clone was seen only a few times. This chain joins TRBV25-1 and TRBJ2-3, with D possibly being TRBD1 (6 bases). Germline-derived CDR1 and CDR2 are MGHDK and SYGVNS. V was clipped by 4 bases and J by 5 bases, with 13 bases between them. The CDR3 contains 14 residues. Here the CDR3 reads CASSGRGDVDTQYF. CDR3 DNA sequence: TGTGCCAGCAGTGGCAGGGGCGACGTAGATACGCAGTATTTT.

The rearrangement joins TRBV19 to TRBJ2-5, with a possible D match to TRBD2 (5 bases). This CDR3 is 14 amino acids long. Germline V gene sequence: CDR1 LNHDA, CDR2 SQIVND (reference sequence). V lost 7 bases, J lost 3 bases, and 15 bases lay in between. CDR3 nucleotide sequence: TGTGCCAGTAAGGCTTGGAGGAACGAAGAGACCCAGTACTTC. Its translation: CASKAWRNEETQYF.

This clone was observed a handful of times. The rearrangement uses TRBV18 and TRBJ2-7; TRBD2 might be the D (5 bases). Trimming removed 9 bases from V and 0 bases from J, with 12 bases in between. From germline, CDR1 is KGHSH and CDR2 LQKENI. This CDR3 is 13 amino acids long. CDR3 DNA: TGTGCCAGAAGGAACGGGATCTCCTACGAGCAGTACTTC. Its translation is CARRNGISYEQYF.

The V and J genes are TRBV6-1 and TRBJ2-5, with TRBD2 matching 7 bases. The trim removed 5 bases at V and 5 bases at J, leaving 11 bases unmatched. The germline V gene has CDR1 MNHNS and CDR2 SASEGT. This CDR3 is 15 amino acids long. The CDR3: CASSLLTSAGETQYF. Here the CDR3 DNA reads TGTGCCAGCAGTCTACTCACTAGCGCGGGGGAGACCCAGTACTTC.

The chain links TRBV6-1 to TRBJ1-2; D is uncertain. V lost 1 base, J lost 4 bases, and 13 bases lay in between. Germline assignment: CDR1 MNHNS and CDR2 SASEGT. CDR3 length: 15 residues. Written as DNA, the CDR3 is TGTGCCAGCAGTGAAGGGCCCCCCCAACCCTATGGCTACACCTTC. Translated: CASSEGPPQPYGYTF.

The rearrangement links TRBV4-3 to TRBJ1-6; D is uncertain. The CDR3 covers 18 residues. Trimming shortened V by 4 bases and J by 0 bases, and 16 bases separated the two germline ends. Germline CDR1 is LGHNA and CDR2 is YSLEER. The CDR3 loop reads CASSRTTTMSSYNSPLHF. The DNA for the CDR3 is TGCGCCAGCAGCCGAACGACTACTATGAGCTCCTATAATTCACCCCTCCACTTT.

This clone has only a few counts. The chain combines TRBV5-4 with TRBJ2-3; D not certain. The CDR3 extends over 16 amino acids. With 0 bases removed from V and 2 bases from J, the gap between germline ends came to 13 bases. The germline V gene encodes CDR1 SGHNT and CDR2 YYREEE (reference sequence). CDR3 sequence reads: CASSLERISYTDTQYF. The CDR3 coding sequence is TGTGCCAGCAGCTTGGAGAGGATCTCGTACACAGATACGCAGTATTTT.

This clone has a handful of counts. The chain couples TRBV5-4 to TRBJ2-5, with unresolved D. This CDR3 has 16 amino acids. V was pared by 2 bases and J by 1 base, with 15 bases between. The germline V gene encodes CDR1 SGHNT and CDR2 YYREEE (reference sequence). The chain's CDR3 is CASSFRNTASQETQYF. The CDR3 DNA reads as TGTGCCAGCAGCTTTAGGAACACAGCATCCCAAGAGACCCAGTACTTC.

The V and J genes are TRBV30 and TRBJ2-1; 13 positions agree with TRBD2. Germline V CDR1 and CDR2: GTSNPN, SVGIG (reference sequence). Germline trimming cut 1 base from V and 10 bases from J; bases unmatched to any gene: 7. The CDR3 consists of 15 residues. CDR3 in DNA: TGTGCCTGGAGTGCCACTAGCGGGGGGGCCGAGGAGCAGTTCTTC. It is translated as CAWSATSGGAEEQFF. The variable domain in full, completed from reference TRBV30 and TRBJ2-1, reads SQTIHQWPATLVQPVGSPLSLECTVEGTSNPNLYWYRQAAGRGLQLLFYSVGIGQISSEVPQNLSASRPQDRQFILSSKKLLLSDSGFYLCAWSATSGGAEEQFFGPGTRLTVL.

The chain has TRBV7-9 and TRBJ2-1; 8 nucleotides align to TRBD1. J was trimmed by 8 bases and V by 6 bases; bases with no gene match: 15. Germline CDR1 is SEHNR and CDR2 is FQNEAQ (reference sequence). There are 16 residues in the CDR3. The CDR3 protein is CASRPPTGAVDDEQFF. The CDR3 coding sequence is TGTGCCAGCAGACCCCCGACAGGGGCAGTTGACGATGAGCAGTTCTTC. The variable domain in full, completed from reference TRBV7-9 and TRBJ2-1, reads DTGVSQNPRHKITKRGQNVTFRCDPISEHNRLYWYRQTLGQGPEFLTYFQNEAQLEKSRLLSDRFSAERPKGSFSTLEIQRTEQGDSAMYLCASRPPTGAVDDEQFFGPGTRLTVL.

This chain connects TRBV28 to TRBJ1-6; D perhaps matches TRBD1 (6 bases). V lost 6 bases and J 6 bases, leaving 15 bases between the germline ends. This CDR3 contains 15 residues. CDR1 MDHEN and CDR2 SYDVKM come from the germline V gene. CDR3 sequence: CASSPQGFANSPLHF. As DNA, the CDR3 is TGTGCCAGCAGCCCTCAGGGGTTCGCTAATTCACCCCTCCACTTT.

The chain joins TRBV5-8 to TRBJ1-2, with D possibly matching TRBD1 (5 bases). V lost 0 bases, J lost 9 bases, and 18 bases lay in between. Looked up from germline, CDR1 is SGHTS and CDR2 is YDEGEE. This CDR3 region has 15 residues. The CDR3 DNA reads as TGTGCCAGCAGCTTGGTTTATGACAGCCGTATCAGCTACACCTTC. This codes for CASSLVYDSRISYTF.

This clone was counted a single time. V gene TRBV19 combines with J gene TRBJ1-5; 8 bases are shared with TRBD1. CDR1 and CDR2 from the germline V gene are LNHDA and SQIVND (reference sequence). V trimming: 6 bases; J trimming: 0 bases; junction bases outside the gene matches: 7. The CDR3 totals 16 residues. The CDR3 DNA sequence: TGTGCCAGTAGCGACAGGGGCTCTTATAGCAATCAGCCCCAGCATTTT. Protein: CASSDRGSYSNQPQHF.

The DNA of the CDR3 is TGCAGCGTTGAGGTCCCGGGACTAACACAAGAGACCCAGTACTTC. Its translation is CSVEVPGLTQETQYF. V and J are TRBV29-1 and TRBJ2-5, with 7 bases that match TRBD2. The CDR3 runs to 15 residues. V lost 3 bases, J lost 2 bases, and 9 bases stayed unmatched. Germline V lookup: CDR1 SQVTM, CDR2 ANQGSEA.

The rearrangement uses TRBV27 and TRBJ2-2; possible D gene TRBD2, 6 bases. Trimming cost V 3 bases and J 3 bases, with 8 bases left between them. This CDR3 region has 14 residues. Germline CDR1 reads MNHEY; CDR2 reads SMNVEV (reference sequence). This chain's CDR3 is CASSLPSDTGELFF. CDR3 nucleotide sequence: TGTGCCAGCAGTTTGCCTAGCGACACCGGGGAGCTGTTTTTT.

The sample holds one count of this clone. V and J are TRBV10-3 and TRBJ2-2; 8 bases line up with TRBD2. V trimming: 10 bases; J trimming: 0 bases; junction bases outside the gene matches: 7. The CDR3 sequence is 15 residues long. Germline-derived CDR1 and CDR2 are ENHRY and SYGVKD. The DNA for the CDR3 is TGTGCCACCTCCGGGGGGGCCGCGAACACCGGGGAGCTGTTTTTT. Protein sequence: CATSGGAANTGELFF.

The CDR3 nucleotides are TGTGCCAGCAGCTTAGGGGCCGCAACTAGCACAGATACGCAGTATTTT. Translating it yields CASSLGAATSTDTQYF. The J gene is TRBJ2-3, the V gene TRBV7-8; unclear D gene. CDR3 length: 16 amino acids. CDR1 and CDR2 (germline): SGHVS, FQNEAQ. The V gene lost 1 base and the J gene lost 0 bases, with 11 bases spanning the gap. Full variable domain (remainder filled in from reference TRBV7-8 and TRBJ2-3): GAGVSQSPRYKVAKRGQDVALRCDPISGHVSLFWYQQALGQGPEFLTYFQNEAQLDKSGLPSDRFFAERPEGSVSTLKIQRTQQEDSAVYLCASSLGAATSTDTQYFGPGTRLTVL.

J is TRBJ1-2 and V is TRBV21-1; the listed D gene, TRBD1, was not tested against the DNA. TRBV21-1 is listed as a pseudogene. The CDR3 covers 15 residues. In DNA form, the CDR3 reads TGTGCCAGCAGGAACATCGGGACAATTAACTATGGCTACACCTTC. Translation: CASRNIGTINYGYTF.

The CDR3 sequence is CASRRRDRGQETQYF. The CDR3 DNA reads TGCGCCAGCAGGCGACGGGACAGGGGCCAAGAGACCCAGTACTTC. This rearrangement joins TRBV5-1 to TRBJ2-5; 10 bases agree with TRBD1. The germline gives CDR1 SGHRS, CDR2 YFSETQ. This CDR3 has 15 amino acids. The V segment lost 5 bases and the J segment 1 base; nucleotides outside the gene matches: 5.

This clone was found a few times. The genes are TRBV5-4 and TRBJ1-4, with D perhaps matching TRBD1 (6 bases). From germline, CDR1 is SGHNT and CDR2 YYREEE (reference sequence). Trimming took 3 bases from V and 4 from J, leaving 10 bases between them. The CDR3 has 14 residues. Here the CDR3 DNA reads TGTGCCAGCAGCTCGGGGGGGCGTAATGAAAAACTGTTTTTT. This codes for CASSSGGRNEKLFF.

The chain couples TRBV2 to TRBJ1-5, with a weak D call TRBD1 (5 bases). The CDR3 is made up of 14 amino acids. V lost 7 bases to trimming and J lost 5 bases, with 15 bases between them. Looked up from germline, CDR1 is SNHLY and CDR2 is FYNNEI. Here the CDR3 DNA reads TGTGCCAGCACCCCTCCGGGACTTTATCAGCCCCAGCATTTT. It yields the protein CASTPPGLYQPQHF.

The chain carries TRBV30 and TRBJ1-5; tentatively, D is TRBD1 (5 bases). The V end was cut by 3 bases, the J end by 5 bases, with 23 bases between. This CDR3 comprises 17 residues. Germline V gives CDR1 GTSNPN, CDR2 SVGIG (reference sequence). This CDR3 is CAWSSRLRQFADQPQHF. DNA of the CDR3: TGTGCCTGGAGCTCCCGCCTACGACAGTTCGCGGATCAGCCCCAGCATTTT.

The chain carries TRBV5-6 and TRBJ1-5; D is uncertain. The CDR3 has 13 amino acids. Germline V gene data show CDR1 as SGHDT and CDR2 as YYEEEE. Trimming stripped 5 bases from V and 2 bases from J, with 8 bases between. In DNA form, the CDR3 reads TGTGCCAGCAGTCGACGGGGCAATCAGCCCCAGCATTTT. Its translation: CASSRRGNQPQHF.

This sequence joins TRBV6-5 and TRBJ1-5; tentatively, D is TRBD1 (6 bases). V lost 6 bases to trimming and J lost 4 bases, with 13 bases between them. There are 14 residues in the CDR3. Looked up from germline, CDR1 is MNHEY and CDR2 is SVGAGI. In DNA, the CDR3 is TGTGCCAGCAGCCAGGACAGCCGGAATCAGCCCCAGCATTTT. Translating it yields CASSQDSRNQPQHF.

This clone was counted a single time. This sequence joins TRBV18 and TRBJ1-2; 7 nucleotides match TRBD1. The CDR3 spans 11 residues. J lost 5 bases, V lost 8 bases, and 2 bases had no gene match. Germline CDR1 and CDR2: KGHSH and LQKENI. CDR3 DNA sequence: TGTGCCAGCGCGGGACAGTATGGCTACACCTTC. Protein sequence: CASAGQYGYTF.

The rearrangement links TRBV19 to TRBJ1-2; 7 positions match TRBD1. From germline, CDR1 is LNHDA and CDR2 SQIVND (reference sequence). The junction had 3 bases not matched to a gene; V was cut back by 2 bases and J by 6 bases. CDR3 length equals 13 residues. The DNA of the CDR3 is TGTGCCAGTAGTATACCGACAGGGAATGGCTACACCTTC. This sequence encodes CASSIPTGNGYTF.